The 20 T cell receptor beta chains listed next were all sequenced from one sample in a study of blood T cell repertoires in COVID-19. Sequencing was performed with immunoSEQ multiplex PCR; in TCRdb, only in-frame clones are kept and a portion is missing. This table holds some 150,000 clones, around 84% found once. Sequencing input: peripheral blood. Every receptor here comes from a man aged 70-80 years with acute or convalescent COVID-19.

The gene calls are TRBV5-1 and TRBJ2-2, with TRBD2 matching 8 bases. Germline V gene sequence: CDR1 SGHRS, CDR2 YFSETQ. This CDR3 is built from 17 residues. J lost 3 bases, V lost 0 bases, and 7 bases had no gene match. In DNA form, the CDR3 reads TGCGCCAGCAGCTTGGAGCCAGCGGGGGCCGACACCGGGGAGCTGTTTTTT. Protein: CASSLEPAGADTGELFF.

This chain joins TRBV6-5 and TRBJ2-7, with 9 bases identical to TRBD2. The CDR3 totals 12 residues. The germline V gene has CDR1 MNHEY and CDR2 SVGAGI. V lost 11 bases to trimming and J lost 6 bases; unmatched junction nucleotides: 8. CDR3 loop: CAADGGRAEQYF. The CDR3 region has the DNA TGTGCCGCCGATGGCGGGAGGGCCGAGCAGTACTTC.

The rearrangement links TRBV6-1 to TRBJ1-5; 12 positions match TRBD1. V dropped 3 bases and J dropped 6; count of bases not matched to a gene: 12. The germline V gene encodes CDR1 MNHNS and CDR2 SASEGT. The CDR3 is 18 residues long. The CDR3 reads CASSEGLVRDRGPQPQHF. CDR3 coding DNA: TGTGCCAGCAGTGAGGGATTAGTTCGGGACAGGGGGCCTCAGCCCCAGCATTTT.

The rearrangement links TRBV9 to TRBJ2-1, with 14 bases matching TRBD2. Per the germline V gene, CDR1 is SGDLS and CDR2 is YYNGEE. V lost 0 bases and J lost 8; bases outside the gene matches: 1. The CDR3 length is 15 residues. Written as DNA, the CDR3 is TGTGCCAGCAGCGTAGCGGGACTAGCGGGGGATGAGCAGTTCTTC. Its translation: CASSVAGLAGDEQFF.

The chain links TRBV15 to TRBJ1-1; no definite D call. Germline CDR1 LNHNV, CDR2 YYDKDF (reference sequence). There are 15 residues in the CDR3. The V and J ends lost 0 bases and 7 bases respectively, with 15 bases between them. The CDR3 here is CATSRDRGRLYEAFF. Written as DNA, the CDR3 is TGTGCCACCAGCAGAGATCGCGGGCGCCTATATGAAGCTTTCTTT.

V usage is TRBV5-1 and J usage is TRBJ2-3; D is unresolved. This CDR3 has 17 residues. V lost 4 bases and J 0 bases, leaving 18 bases between the germline ends. Germline V gene lookup returns CDR1 SGHRS and CDR2 YFSETQ. The CDR3 region is CASSPRTSSSSTDTQYF. The DNA for the CDR3 is TGCGCCAGCAGCCCTAGAACGTCGTCCTCTAGCACAGATACGCAGTATTTT.

The CDR3 loop is CASRGDSNTGELFF. The DNA for the CDR3 is TGCGCCAGCAGAGGGGACAGCAACACCGGGGAGCTGTTTTTT. The chain couples TRBV5-1 to TRBJ2-2; 7 bases agree with TRBD1. The CDR3 has 14 amino acids. The junction had 3 bases not matched to a gene; V was cut back by 5 bases and J by 2 bases. CDR1 SGHRS and CDR2 YFSETQ come from the germline V gene.

The rearrangement uses TRBV18 and TRBJ2-4, with D tentatively TRBD2 (6 bases). The CDR3 runs 13 residues. Germline V gives CDR1 KGHSH, CDR2 LQKENI. Trimming stripped 4 bases from V and 12 bases from J, with 16 bases between. CDR3 in DNA: TGTGCCAGCTCACTTTCCGCCCTGGAGGGTCAGTACTTC. Amino acids: CASSLSALEGQYF. The whole variable domain, filled in from reference TRBV18 and TRBJ2-4, reads NAGVMQNPRHLVRRRGQEARLRCSPMKGHSHVYWYRQLPEEGLKFMVYLQKENIIDESGMPKERFSAEFPKEGPSILRIQQVVRGDSAAYFCASSLSALEGQYFGAGTRLSVL.

This clone was seen just once. The chain joins TRBV5-6 to TRBJ2-1; 12 bases are a match to TRBD2. The germline V gene encodes CDR1 SGHDT and CDR2 YYEEEE. After removal of 0 bases from V and 5 bases from J, the junction contained 9 bases not matched to a gene. This CDR3 contains 18 residues. The CDR3 DNA sequence: TGTGCCAGCAGCTTGGGACCTCCTAGCGGGGGGGCAAACAATGAGCAGTTCTTC. Encoded protein: CASSLGPPSGGANNEQFF.

The V gene is TRBV7-2, the J gene TRBJ1-4, with 10 bases aligning to TRBD1. This CDR3 has 15 residues. Trimming cost V 5 bases and J 8 bases; bases outside gene matches: 8. The germline V gene encodes CDR1 SGHTA and CDR2 FQGNSA. The DNA of the CDR3 is TGTGCCAGCAGCCCCCGACAGGGGGCAGACGAAAAACTGTTTTTT. Translation gives CASSPRQGADEKLFF.

The genes are TRBV7-2 and TRBJ2-7, with a possible D match to TRBD2 (7 bases). The V end lost 2 bases, the J end lost 6 bases, and 17 bases lay between the germline ends. CDR1 is SGHTA, CDR2 FQGNSA, per germline. CDR3 length: 15 residues. CDR3 nucleotides: TGTGCCAGCAGCTTAAGTTCTTTACGGGGGGCCGAGCAGTACTTC. Translating gives CASSLSSLRGAEQYF.

This chain connects TRBV5-6 to TRBJ1-6; perhaps TRBD1 as D (6 bases). The CDR3 extends over 15 amino acids. Germline V lookup: CDR1 SGHDT, CDR2 YYEEEE. Trimming removed 7 bases at V and 0 bases at J, with 11 bases between. The CDR3 nucleotides read TGTGCCAGCGGCTACAGGGACTCCTATAATTCACCCCTCCACTTT. Its protein product is CASGYRDSYNSPLHF.

In its sample, this clone was seen a few times. Here the CDR3 reads CASSRDRVAEQYF. In DNA form, the CDR3 reads TGTGCCAGCAGCCGGGACAGGGTGGCCGAGCAGTACTTC. The chain carries TRBV6-5 and TRBJ2-7; 9 bases agree with TRBD1. Looked up from germline, CDR1 is MNHEY and CDR2 is SVGAGI. The CDR3 is 13 amino acids. Trimming cost V 6 bases and J 6 bases; bases outside gene matches: 6.

The chain recombines TRBV15 with TRBJ1-5, with D perhaps matching TRBD1 (5 bases). This CDR3 spans 18 amino acids. V dropped 0 bases and J dropped 5 bases, with 20 bases sitting between them. Germline CDR1 LNHNV, CDR2 YYDKDF (reference sequence). CDR3 loop: CATSRDGDWWQGDQPQHF. The CDR3 DNA sequence: TGTGCCACCAGCAGAGATGGGGATTGGTGGCAGGGTGATCAGCCCCAGCATTTT.

The rearrangement uses TRBV4-2 and TRBJ2-7; D is perhaps TRBD2 (6 bases). The CDR3 length is 16 residues. CDR1 and CDR2 from the germline V gene are LGHNA and YNFKEQ. The V gene lost 0 bases and the J gene lost 1 base, with 13 bases spanning the gap. CDR3 protein: CASSQEAGLISYEQYF. CDR3 coding DNA: TGTGCCAGCAGCCAAGAGGCGGGACTGATATCCTACGAGCAGTACTTC.

The chain links TRBV7-3 to TRBJ2-2, with D perhaps matching TRBD1 (6 bases). V lost 5 bases and J lost 0, with 13 bases in between. There are 16 residues in the CDR3. Germline loops: CDR1 SGHTA, CDR2 FQGTGA. In DNA form, the CDR3 reads TGTGCCAGCAGCCCCACAGAGGGGGCGAACACCGGGGAGCTGTTTTTT. This codes for CASSPTEGANTGELFF.

The rearrangement links TRBV5-1 to TRBJ2-7; 7 bases map to TRBD2. Per the germline V gene, CDR1 is SGHRS and CDR2 is YFSETQ. The J segment lost 4 bases and the V segment lost 0 bases, leaving 10 bases of the junction unmatched. This CDR3 spans 16 amino acids. The CDR3 DNA sequence: TGCGCCAGCAGCTTGGGGAGCGGGACGGCCCAATACGAGCAGTACTTC. Translating gives CASSLGSGTAQYEQYF.

V gene TRBV7-3 combines with J gene TRBJ2-2, with TRBD2 as a possible D gene (6 bases). The CDR3 has 14 residues. The ends were cut back, 3 bases at V and 8 bases at J, with 13 bases in the middle. Germline CDR1 reads SGHTA; CDR2 reads FQGTGA. The CDR3, as DNA: TGTGCCAGCAGCTTCTTGGGGGGAATAGGGGAGCTGTTTTTT. The encoded protein is CASSFLGGIGELFF. Full variable domain (outside the CDR3, taken from reference TRBV7-3 and TRBJ2-2): GAGVSQTPSNKVTEKGKYVELRCDPISGHTALYWYRQSLGQGPEFLIYFQGTGAADDSGLPNDRFFAVRPEGSVSTLKIQRTERGDSAVYLCASSFLGGIGELFFGEGSRLTVL.

CDR3: CASSEQGATSTGELFF. In DNA form, the CDR3 reads TGTGCCAGCAGCGAGCAGGGGGCAACGAGCACCGGGGAGCTGTTTTTT. The chain combines TRBV27 with TRBJ2-2; 8 bases line up with TRBD1. Trimming removed 6 bases from V and 4 bases from J; junction bases left unmatched: 10. Germline lookup yields CDR1 MNHEY and CDR2 SMNVEV (reference sequence). This CDR3 region has 16 residues.

J is TRBJ2-5 and V is TRBV2; 11 nucleotides line up with TRBD2. CDR3 length equals 16 residues. V lost 7 bases, J lost 4 bases, and 11 bases stayed unmatched. Germline V CDR1 and CDR2: SNHLY, FYNNEI. CDR3 bases: TGTGCCAGCACCTTACTAGCGGGAGAGACGTTAGAGACCCAGTACTTC. This encodes CASTLLAGETLETQYF.